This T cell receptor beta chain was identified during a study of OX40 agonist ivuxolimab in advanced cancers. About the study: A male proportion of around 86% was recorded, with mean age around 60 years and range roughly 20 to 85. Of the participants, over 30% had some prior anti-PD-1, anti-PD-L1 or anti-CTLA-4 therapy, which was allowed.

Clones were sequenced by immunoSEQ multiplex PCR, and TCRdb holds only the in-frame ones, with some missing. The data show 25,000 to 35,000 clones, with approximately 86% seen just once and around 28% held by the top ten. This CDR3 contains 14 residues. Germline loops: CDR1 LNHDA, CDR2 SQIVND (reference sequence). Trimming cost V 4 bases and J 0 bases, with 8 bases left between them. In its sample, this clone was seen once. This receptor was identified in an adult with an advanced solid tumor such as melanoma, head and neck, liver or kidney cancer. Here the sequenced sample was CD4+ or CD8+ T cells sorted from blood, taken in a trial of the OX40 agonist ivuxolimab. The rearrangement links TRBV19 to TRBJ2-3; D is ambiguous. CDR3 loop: CASSNPLSTDTQYF. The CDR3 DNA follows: TGTGCCAGTAGTAATCCACTTAGCACAGATACGCAGTATTTT. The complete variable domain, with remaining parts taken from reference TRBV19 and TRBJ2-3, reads DGGITQSPKYLFRKEGQNVTLSCEQNLNHDAMYWYRQDPGQGLRLIYYSQIVNDFQKGDIAEGYSVSREKKESFPLTVTSAQKNPTAFYLCASSNPLSTDTQYFGPGTRLTVL.